The sequence of this T cell receptor beta chain was determined in a study of sequential checkpoint blockade in melanoma. Turning to the study itself: Both treatment sequences were followed by maintenance nivolumab.

As for treatment: randomized to nivolumab then ipilimumab (arm A) or the reverse (arm B). Per germline, CDR1 MGHRA and CDR2 YSYEKL. The ends lost 1 base at V and 6 bases at J; junction bases unmatched: 5. The CDR3 extends over 16 amino acids. This clone was seen a few times. The table came from immunoSEQ multiplex PCR; TCRdb's copy has only in-frame clones and leaves some out. There are roughly 5,000 clones in the sample; around 50% occur only once, and 40% to 50% lies in the top ten. The clonotype originates from a human donor with melanoma. The sample here was CD8+ T cells sorted from blood (inferred from file names), taken from a patient given nivolumab and ipilimumab in sequence. This chain links TRBV4-1 with TRBJ1-6; 8 positions agree with TRBD1. CDR3 region: CASSQGPTGANSPLHF. The CDR3 DNA is TGCGCCAGCAGCCAAGGCCCGACAGGGGCTAATTCACCCCTCCACTTT.